The rows below give T cell receptor beta chains drawn from one sample of a study of blood T cells in healthy people across ages. Via MiXCR, TCRdb re-called the 5' RACE reads, giving one row per CDR3 protein. The table lists around 1.7 million distinct CDR3 sequences, 28% of them singletons. The material sequenced was blood. These receptors were collected from a woman aged 25 to 39 in good health. CDR3s include the opening cysteine and the closing phenylalanine or tryptophan. A D gene is named only where the DNA matches it firmly. For some rows the clone size is stated as once, few or many, or as a class when expanded; others skip it.

J | V | D | size | CDR3 | DNA
TRBJ2-3 | TRBV28 | TRBD1 | - | CASSQRDRDTQYF | TGTGCCAGCAGTCAAAGGGACAGAGATACGCAGTATTTT
TRBJ2-7 | TRBV20-1 | TRBD1 | - | CSAVGQGVYEQYF | TGCAGTGCCGTGGGACAGGGTGTATACGAGCAGTACTTC
TRBJ1-6 | TRBV2 | - | - | CASGKHGSGSSYNSPLHF | TGTGCCAGCGGAAAGCATGGGTCAGGGAGCTCCTATAATTCACCCCTCCACTTT
TRBJ2-1 | TRBV20-1 | TRBD2 | - | CSARARGGGYNELFF | TGCAGTGCTAGAGCGAGGGGCGGGGGTTACAATGAGCTGTTCTTC
TRBJ2-1 | TRBV20-1 | - | once | CSARVPGSSYNEQFF | TGCAGTGCTAGAGTTCCTGGGAGCTCCTACAATGAGCAGTTCTTC
TRBJ2-3 | TRBV24-1 | TRBD2 | few | CATSDPKRGGPDTQYF | TGTGCCACCAGCGATCCTAAGCGGGGGGGCCCAGATACGCAGTATTTT
TRBJ2-7 | TRBV6-5 | - | few | CASIIRMGAEQYF | TGTGCCAGCATCATACGCATGGGGGCCGAGCAGTACTTC
TRBJ1-1 | TRBV20-1 | - | - | CSAKRQRDTEAFF | TGCAGTGCTAAGAGACAGAGGGACACTGAAGCTTTCTTT
TRBJ2-7 | TRBV10-3 | TRBD1 | few | CAISESRGIYEQYF | TGTGCCATCAGTGAGAGCAGGGGGATCTACGAGCAGTACTTC
TRBJ1-2 | TRBV20-1 | - | - | CSAPIQGTGGYTF | TGCAGTGCCCCAATACAGGGAACGGGAGGCTACACCTTC
TRBJ2-1 | TRBV20-1 | - | few | CSARDRPPANYNEQFF | TGCAGTGCTAGAGATCGCCCCCCCGCCAACTACAATGAGCAGTTCTTC
TRBJ1-5 | TRBV20-1 | - | - | CSATRGGNQPQHF | TGCAGTGCAACTCGGGGGGGCAATCAGCCCCAGCATTTT
TRBJ1-2 | TRBV7-9 | - | few | CASSLARAGTYGYTF | TGTGCCAGCAGCTTAGCGCGAGCGGGGACCTATGGCTACACCTTC
TRBJ1-5 | TRBV20-1 | TRBD1 | - | CSARQGGGYSNQPQHF | TGCAGTGCTAGGCAGGGGGGAGGTTATAGCAATCAGCCCCAGCATTTT
TRBJ2-7 | TRBV7-9 | - | many | CASSLVQGGYEQYF | TGTGCCAGCAGCTTAGTTCAGGGGGGCTACGAGCAGTACTTC
TRBJ2-2 | TRBV20-1 | TRBD1 | - | CSARAVGQGAVGELFF | TGCAGTGCTAGAGCCGTTGGACAGGGGGCGGTCGGGGAGCTGTTTTTT
TRBJ1-3 | TRBV6-6 | - | - | CASSPGVDGTIYF | TGTGCCAGCAGCCCGGGGGTGGACGGCACCATATATTTT
TRBJ1-2 | TRBV15 | - | - | CATSRGGREFGYTF | TGTGCCACCAGCAGAGGGGGTCGGGAGTTTGGCTACACCTTC
TRBJ2-1 | TRBV15 | TRBD2 | few | CATSRVGTSGRREQFF | TGTGCCACCAGTAGGGTCGGGACTAGCGGGAGGAGAGAGCAGTTCTTC
TRBJ2-3 | TRBV5-1 | - | - | CASRDGTSWDTQYF | TGCGCCAGCAGGGATGGGACTTCGTGGGATACGCAGTATTTT
TRBJ2-1 | TRBV20-1 | TRBD2 | - | CSARGSSGNDEQFF | TGCAGTGCTAGAGGGTCTAGCGGGAACGATGAGCAGTTCTTC
TRBJ2-2 | TRBV24-1 | - | once | CATSLRNTGELFF | TGTGCCACCAGTTTAAGGAACACCGGGGAGCTGTTTTTT
TRBJ2-5 | TRBV29-1 | - | - | CSVAEGWKTQYF | TGCAGCGTTGCGGAGGGGTGGAAGACCCAGTACTTC
TRBJ2-1 | TRBV20-1 | TRBD1 | few | CSAGGTGRNEQFF | TGCAGTGCGGGGGGGACAGGGCGGAATGAGCAGTTCTTC
TRBJ1-2 | TRBV20-1 | - | - | CSARPTGSYGYTF | TGCAGTGCTAGACCAACCGGGTCCTATGGCTACACCTTC
TRBJ2-1 | TRBV10-1 | - | few | CASSGGRNQETQFF | TGCGCCAGCAGTGGGGGACGGAACCAAGAGACCCAGTTCTTC
TRBJ2-5 | TRBV7-2 | - | - | CASRLDVETQYF | TGTGCCAGCAGACTAGATGTGGAGACCCAGTACTTC
TRBJ1-5 | TRBV7-3 | TRBD1 | - | CASSSDLCLQGKVCNQPQHF | TGTGCCAGCAGTTCGGATTTGTGCCTACAGGGGAAGGTTTGCAATCAGCCCCAGCATTTT
TRBJ2-3 | TRBV4-1 | - | - | CASSQSLLTDTQYF | TGCGCCAGCAGCCAAAGTCTCCTCACAGATACGCAGTATTTT